The sample holds a few counts of the clone carrying this T cell receptor (beta chain). Its cognate antigen is unknown. The data derive from a study of CD8 T cells in ankylosing spondylitis. General study results and limits: Ankylosing spondylitis blood seemed to carry a telltale TCR beta motif made of under ten highly homologous variants.

TCRdb ran MiXCR on the 5' RACE reads and lists one entry per CDR3 protein. The sample consists of about 390,000 distinct CDR3 sequences, around 24% of them appearing once. The junction had 5 bases not matched to a gene; V was cut back by 10 bases and J by 4 bases. CDR1 is SNHLY, CDR2 FYNNEI, per germline. This CDR3 contains 13 residues. This receptor was obtained from a male donor with ankylosing spondylitis. Sequenced material: blood, either unsorted or a sorted T cell fraction (not recorded which). This chain joins TRBV2 and TRBJ2-2; 8 bases are shared with TRBD2. Written as DNA, the CDR3 is TGTGCCACCCACGGGAGGGTCACCGGGGAGCTGTTTTTT. Translating it yields CATHGRVTGELFF.